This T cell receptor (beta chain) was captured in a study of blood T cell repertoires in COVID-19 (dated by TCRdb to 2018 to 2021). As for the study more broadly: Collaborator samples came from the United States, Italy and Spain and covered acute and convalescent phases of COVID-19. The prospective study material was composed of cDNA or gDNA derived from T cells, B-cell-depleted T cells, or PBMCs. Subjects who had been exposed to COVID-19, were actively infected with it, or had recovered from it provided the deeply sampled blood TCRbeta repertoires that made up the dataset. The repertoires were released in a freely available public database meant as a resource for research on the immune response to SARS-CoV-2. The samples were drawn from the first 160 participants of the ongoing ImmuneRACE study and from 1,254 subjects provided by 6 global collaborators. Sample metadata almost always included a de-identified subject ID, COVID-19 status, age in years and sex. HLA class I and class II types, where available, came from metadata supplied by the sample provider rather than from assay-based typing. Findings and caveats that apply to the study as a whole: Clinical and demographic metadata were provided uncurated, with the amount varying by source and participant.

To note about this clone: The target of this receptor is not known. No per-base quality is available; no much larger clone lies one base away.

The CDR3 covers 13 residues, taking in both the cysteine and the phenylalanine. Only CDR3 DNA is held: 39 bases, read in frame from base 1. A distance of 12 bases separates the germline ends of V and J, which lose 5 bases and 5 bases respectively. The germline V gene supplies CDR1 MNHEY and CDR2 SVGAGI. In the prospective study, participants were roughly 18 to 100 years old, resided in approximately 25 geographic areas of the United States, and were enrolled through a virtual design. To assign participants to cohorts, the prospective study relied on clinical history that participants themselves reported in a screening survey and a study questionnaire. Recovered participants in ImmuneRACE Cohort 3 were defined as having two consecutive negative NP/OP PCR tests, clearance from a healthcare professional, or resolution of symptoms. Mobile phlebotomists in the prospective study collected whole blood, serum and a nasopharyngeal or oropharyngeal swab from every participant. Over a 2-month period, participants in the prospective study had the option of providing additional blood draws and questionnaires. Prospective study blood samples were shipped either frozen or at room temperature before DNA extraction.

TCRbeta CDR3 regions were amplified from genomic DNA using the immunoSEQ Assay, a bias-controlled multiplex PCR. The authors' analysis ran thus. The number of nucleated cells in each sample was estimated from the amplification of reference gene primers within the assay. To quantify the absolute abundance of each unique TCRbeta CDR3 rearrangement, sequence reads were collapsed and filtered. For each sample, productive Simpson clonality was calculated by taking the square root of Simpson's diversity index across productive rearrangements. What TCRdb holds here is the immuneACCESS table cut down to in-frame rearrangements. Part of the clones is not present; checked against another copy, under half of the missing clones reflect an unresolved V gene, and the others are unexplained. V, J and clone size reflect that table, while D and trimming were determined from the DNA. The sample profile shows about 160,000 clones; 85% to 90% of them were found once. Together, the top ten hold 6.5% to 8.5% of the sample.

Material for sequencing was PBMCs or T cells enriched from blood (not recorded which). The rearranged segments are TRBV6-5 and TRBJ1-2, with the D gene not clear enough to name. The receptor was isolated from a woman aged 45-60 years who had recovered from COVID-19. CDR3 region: CASSRQPIYGYTF. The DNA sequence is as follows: TGTGCCAGCAGTCGACAACCCATTTATGGCTACACCTTC.